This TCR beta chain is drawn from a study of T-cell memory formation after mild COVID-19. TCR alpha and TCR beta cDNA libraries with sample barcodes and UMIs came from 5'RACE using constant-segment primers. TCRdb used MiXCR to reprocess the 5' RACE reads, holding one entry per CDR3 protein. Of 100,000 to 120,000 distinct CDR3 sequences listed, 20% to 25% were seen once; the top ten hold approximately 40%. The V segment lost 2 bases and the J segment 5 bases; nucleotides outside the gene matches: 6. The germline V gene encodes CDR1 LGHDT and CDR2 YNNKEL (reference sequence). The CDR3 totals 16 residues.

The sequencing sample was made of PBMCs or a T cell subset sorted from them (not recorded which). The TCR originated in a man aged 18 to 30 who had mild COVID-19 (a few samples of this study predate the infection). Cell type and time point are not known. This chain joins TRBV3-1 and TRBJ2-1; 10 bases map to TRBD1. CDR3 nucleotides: TGTGCCAGCAGCCAACCTGACAGGGGGCTCGACAATGAGCAGTTCTTC. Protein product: CASSQPDRGLDNEQFF.